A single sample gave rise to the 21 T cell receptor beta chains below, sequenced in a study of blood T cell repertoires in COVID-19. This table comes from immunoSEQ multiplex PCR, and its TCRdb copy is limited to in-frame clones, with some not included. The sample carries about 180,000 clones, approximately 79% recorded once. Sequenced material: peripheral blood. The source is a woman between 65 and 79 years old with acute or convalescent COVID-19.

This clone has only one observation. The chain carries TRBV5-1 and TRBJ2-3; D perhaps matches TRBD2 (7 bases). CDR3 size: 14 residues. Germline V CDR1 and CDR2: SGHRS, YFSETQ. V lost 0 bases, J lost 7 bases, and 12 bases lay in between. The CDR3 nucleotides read TGCGCCAGCAGCTTGGACAGGGAGGGAAATACGCAGTATTTT. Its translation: CASSLDREGNTQYF.

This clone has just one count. CDR3 nucleotides: TGTGCCAGCAGCGCGATGGGGCCCTACGAGCAGTACTTC. It encodes CASSAMGPYEQYF. The gene calls are TRBV27 and TRBJ2-7; D is perhaps TRBD1 (5 bases). Per the germline V gene, CDR1 is MNHEY and CDR2 is SMNVEV (reference sequence). The V gene lost 6 bases and the J gene lost 2 bases, with 11 bases spanning the gap. The CDR3 contains 13 residues.

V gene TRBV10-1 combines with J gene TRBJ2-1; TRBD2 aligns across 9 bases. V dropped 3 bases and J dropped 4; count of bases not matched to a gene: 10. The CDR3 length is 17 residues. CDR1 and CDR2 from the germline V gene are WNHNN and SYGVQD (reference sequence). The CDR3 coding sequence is TGCGCCAGCAGTGAATCGGGTCTAGCGGGACGGTACAATGAGCAGTTCTTC. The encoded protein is CASSESGLAGRYNEQFF.

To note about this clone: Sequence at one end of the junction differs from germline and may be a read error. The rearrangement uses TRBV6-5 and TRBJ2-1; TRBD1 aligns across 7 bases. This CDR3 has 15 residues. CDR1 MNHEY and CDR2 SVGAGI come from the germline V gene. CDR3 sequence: CASSYGTAAYSEQFF. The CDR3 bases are TGTGCCAGCAGTTACGGGACAGCCGCTTACAGTGAGCAGTTCTTC.

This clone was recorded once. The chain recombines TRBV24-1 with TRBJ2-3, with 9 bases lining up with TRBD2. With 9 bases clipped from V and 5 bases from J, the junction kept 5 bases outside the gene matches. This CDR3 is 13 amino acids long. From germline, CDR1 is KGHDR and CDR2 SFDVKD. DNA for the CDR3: TGTGCCACCGCGGCGGGAGGGATAGATACGCAGTATTTT. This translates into CATAAGGIDTQYF.

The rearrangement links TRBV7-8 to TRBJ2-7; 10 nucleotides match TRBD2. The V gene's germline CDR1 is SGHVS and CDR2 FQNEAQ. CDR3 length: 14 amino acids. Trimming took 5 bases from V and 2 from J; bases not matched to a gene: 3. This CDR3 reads CASSRSGGAYEQYF. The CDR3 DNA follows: TGTGCCAGCAGCCGAAGCGGGGGGGCCTACGAGCAGTACTTC.

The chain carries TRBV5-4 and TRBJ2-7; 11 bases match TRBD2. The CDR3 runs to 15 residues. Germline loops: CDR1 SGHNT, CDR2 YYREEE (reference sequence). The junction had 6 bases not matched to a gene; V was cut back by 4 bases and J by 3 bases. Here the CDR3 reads CASSAGLAELYEQYF. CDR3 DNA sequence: TGTGCCAGCAGCGCGGGACTAGCGGAACTCTACGAGCAGTACTTC. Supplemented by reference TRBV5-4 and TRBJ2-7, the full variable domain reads ETGVTQSPTHLIKTRGQQVTLRCSSQSGHNTVSWYQQALGQGPQFIFQYYREEENGRGNFPPRFSGLQFPNYSSELNVNALELDDSALYLCASSAGLAELYEQYFGPGTRLTVT.

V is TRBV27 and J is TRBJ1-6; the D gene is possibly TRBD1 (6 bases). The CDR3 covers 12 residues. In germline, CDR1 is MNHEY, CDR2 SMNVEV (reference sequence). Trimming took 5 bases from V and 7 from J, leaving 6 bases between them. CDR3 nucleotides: TGTGCCAGCAGTAGGGGGAATTCACCCCTCCACTTT. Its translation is CASSRGNSPLHF.

In nucleotides, the CDR3 is TGTGCCAGCACCCTTTTCGCGGGAAACACCATATATTTT. It specifies CASTLFAGNTIYF. J is TRBJ1-3 and V is TRBV12-3 or TRBV12-4; D is ambiguous. V was pared by 7 bases and J by 4 bases, with 11 bases between. The CDR3 sequence is 13 residues long.

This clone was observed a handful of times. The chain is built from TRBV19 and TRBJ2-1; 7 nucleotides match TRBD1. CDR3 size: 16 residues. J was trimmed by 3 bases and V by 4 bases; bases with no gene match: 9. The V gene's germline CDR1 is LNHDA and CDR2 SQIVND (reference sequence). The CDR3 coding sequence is TGTGCCAGTAGTAGGCAGACAGGGTCTGACTACAATGAGCAGTTCTTC. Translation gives CASSRQTGSDYNEQFF.

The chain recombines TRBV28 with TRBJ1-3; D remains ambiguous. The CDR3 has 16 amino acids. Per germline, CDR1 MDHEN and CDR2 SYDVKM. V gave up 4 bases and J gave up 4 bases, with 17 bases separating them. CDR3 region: CASSSPRPSLGNTIYF. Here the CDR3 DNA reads TGTGCCAGCAGTTCCCCGCGCCCTTCGTTGGGAAACACCATATATTTT.

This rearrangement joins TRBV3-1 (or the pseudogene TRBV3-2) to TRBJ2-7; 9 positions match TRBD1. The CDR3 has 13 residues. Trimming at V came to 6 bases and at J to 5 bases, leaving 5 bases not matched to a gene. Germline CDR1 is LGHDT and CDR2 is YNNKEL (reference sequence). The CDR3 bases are TGTGCCAGCAGACTCGGACAGGGGCACGAGCAGTACTTC. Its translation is CASRLGQGHEQYF.

The CDR3, as DNA: TGTGCCAGCAGCGCGGACAGGTTATATTACAATGAGCAGTTCTTC. Translation gives CASSADRLYYNEQFF. This sequence joins TRBV9 and TRBJ2-1, with 7 bases matching TRBD1. The CDR3 loop spans 15 amino acids. Germline V gives CDR1 SGDLS, CDR2 YYNGEE. V gave up 3 bases and J gave up 4 bases; unmatched junction bases: 7.

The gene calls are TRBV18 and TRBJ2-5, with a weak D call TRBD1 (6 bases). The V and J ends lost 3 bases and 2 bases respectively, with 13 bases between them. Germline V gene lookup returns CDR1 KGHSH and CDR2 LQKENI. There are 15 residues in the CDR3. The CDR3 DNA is TGTGCCAGCTCACCCCCCGCAAGGGGGCAAGAGACCCAGTACTTC. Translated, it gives CASSPPARGQETQYF.

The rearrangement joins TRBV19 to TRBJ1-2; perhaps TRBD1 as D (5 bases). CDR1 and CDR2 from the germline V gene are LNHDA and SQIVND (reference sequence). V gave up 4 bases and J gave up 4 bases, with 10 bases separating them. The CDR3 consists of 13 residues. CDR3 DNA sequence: TGTGCCAGTAGTAGCACAGGACCCTATGGCTACACCTTC. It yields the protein CASSSTGPYGYTF.

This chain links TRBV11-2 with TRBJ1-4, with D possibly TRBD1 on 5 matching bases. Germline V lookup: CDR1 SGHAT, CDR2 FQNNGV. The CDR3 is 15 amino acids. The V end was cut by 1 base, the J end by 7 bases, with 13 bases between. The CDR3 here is CASSLGGVGFEKLFF. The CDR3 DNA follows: TGTGCCAGCAGCTTAGGGGGGGTGGGATTTGAAAAACTGTTTTTT.

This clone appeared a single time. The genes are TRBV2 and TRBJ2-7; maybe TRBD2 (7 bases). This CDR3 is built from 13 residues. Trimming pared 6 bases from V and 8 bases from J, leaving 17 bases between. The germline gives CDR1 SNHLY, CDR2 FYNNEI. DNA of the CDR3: TGTGCCAGCAGGGGGGGGCCGCGGCGGCAGCAGTACTTC. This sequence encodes CASRGGPRRQQYF.

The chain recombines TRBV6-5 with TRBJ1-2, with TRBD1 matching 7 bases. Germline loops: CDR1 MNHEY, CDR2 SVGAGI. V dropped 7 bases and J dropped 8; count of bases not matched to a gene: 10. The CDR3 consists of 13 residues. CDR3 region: CASNSDRVRGYTF. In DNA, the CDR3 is TGTGCCAGCAATAGCGACAGGGTAAGAGGCTACACCTTC.

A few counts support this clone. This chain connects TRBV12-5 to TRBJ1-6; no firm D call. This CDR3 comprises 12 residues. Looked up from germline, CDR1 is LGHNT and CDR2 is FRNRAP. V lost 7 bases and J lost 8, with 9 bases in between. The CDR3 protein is CASARDYSPLHF. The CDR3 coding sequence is TGTGCTAGTGCGAGGGATTATTCACCCCTCCACTTT.

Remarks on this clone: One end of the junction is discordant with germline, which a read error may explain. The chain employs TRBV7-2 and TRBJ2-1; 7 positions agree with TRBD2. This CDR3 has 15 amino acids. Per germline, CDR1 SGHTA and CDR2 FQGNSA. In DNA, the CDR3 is TGTGCCAGCACCTTACGACTAGCCCTTAGGGATGAGCAGTTCTTC. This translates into CASTLRLALRDEQFF.

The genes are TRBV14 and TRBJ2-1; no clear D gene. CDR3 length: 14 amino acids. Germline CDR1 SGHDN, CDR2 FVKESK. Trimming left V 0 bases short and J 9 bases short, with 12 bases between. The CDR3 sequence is CASSQESLVAEQFF. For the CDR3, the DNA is TGTGCCAGCAGCCAAGAGTCCCTGGTGGCTGAGCAGTTCTTC.